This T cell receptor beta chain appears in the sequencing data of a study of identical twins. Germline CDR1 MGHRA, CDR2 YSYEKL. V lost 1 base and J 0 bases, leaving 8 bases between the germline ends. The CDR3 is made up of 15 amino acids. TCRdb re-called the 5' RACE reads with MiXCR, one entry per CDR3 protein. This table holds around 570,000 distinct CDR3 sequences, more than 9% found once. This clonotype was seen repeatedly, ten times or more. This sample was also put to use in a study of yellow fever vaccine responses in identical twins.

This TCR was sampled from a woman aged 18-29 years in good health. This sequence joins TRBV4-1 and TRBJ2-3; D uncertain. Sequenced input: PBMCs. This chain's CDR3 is CASSQVLASTDTQYF. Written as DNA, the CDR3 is TGCGCCAGCAGCCAAGTTTTAGCCAGCACAGATACGCAGTATTTT.